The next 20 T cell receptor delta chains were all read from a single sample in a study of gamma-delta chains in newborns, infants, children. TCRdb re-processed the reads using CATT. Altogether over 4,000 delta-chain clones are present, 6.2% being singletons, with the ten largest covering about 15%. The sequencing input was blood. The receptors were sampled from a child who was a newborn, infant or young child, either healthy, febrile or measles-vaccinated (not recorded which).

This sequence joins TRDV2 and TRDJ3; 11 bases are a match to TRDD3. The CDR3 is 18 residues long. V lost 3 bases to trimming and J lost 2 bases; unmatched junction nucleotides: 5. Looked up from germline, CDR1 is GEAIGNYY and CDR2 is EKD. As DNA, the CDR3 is TGTGCCTGTGACTCTGTACTGGGGGATACCTGGGACACCCGACAGATGTTTTTC. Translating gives CACDSVLGDTWDTRQMFF.

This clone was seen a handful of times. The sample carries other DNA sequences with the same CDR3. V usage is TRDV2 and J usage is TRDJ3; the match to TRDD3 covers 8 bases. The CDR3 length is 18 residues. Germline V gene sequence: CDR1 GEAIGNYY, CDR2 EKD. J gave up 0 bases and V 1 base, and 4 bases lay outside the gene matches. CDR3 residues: CACDTLGDDSWDTRQMFF. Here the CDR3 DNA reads TGTGCCTGTGACACGCTGGGGGACGACTCCTGGGACACCCGACAGATGTTTTTC.

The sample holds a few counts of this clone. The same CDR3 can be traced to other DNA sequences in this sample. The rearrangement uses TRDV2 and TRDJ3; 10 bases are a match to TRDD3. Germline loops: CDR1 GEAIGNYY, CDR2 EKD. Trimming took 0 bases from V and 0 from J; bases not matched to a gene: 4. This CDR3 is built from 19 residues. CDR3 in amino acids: CACDTGWGISSWDTRQMFF. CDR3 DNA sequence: TGTGCCTGTGACACCGGCTGGGGGATAAGCTCCTGGGACACCCGACAGATGTTTTTC.

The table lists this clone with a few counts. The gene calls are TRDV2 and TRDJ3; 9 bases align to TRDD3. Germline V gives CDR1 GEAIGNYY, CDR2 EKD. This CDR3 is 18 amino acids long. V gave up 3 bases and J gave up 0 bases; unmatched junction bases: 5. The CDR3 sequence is CACDLGDPFSWDTRQMFF. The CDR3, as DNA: TGTGCCTGTGACCTGGGGGATCCTTTCTCCTGGGACACCCGACAGATGTTTTTC.

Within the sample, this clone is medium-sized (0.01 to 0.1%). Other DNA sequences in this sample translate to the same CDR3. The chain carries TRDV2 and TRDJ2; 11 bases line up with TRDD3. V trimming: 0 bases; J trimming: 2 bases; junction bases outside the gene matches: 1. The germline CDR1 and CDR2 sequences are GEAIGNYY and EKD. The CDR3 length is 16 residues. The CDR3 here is CACDTLGDTLTAQLFF. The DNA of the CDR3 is TGTGCCTGTGACACCTTGGGGGATACGTTGACAGCACAACTCTTCTTT.

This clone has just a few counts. This chain's CDR3 is CAFTNLLWGSYTDKLIF. The CDR3 coding sequence is TGTGCCTTTACAAATCTACTCTGGGGGTCTTACACCGATAAACTCATCTTT. This chain connects TRDV3 to TRDJ1; 7 bases align to TRDD3. Germline CDR1 and CDR2: TVYSNPD and GDNSRS (reference sequence). V gave up 1 base and J gave up 0 bases; unmatched junction bases: 14. The CDR3 length is 17 residues. The variable domain in full, with the rest retrieved from reference TRDV3 and TRDJ1, is CDKVTQSSPDQTVASGSEVVLLCTYDTVYSNPDLFWYRIRPDYSFQFVFYGDNSRSEGADFTQGRFSVKHILTQKAFHLVISPVRTEDSATYYCAFTNLLWGSYTDKLIFGKGTRVTVEP.

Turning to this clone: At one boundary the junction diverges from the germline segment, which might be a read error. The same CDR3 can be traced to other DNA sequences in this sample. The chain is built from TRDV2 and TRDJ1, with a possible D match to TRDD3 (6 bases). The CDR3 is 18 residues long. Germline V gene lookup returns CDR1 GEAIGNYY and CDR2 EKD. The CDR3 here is CACDSLRPGVPYTDKLIF. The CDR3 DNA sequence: TGTGCCTGTGACTCCCTTCGTCCTGGGGTTCCGTACACTGATAAACTCATCTTT.

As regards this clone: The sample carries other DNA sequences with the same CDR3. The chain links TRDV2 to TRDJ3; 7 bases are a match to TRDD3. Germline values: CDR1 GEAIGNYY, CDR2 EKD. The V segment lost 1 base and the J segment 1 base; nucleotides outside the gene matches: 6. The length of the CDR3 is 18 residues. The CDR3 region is CACDTMGDSSWDTRQMFF. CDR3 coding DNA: TGTGCCTGTGACACGATGGGGGACAGTTCCTGGGACACCCGACAGATGTTTTTC.

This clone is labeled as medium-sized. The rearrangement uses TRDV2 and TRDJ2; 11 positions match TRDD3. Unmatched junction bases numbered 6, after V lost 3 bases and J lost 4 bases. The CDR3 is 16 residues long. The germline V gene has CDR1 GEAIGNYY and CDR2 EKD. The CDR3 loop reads CACDVLGDRETAQLFF. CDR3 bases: TGTGCCTGTGACGTACTGGGGGATAGAGAGACAGCACAACTCTTCTTT.

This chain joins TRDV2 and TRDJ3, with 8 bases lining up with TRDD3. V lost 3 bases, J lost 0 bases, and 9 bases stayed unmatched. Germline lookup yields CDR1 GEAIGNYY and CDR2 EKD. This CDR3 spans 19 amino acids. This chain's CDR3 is CACDPVLGASSWDTRQMFF. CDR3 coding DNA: TGTGCCTGTGACCCTGTACTGGGGGCCTCCTCCTGGGACACCCGACAGATGTTTTTC.

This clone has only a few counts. The CDR3 nucleotides read TGTGCTCTTGGGGAACTGGGGCTTCCTACGGAATGGGGGATAGCAGGAACCGATAAACTCATCTTT. Its protein is CALGELGLPTEWGIAGTDKLIF. The chain links TRDV1 to TRDJ1; maybe TRDD3 (9 bases). The CDR3 extends over 22 amino acids. The V gene lost 0 bases and the J gene lost 2 bases, with 31 bases spanning the gap. The germline CDR1 and CDR2 sequences are TSWWSYY and QGS.

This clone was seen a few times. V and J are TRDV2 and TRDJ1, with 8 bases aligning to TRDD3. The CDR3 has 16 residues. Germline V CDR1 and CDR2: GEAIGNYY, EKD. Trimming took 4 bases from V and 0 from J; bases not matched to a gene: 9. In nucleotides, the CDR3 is TGTGCCTGTGAGCCGGGTACTGGGGGCCACACCGATAAACTCATCTTT. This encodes CACEPGTGGHTDKLIF.

CDR3 region: CACDTVGGRSWDTRQMFF. As DNA, the CDR3 is TGTGCCTGTGACACCGTGGGGGGTCGATCCTGGGACACCCGACAGATGTTTTTC. This chain connects TRDV2 to TRDJ3; weak D call: TRDD3 (6 bases). Germline V gene data show CDR1 as GEAIGNYY and CDR2 as EKD. The CDR3 runs 18 residues. V gave up 0 bases and J gave up 1 base, with 12 bases separating them.

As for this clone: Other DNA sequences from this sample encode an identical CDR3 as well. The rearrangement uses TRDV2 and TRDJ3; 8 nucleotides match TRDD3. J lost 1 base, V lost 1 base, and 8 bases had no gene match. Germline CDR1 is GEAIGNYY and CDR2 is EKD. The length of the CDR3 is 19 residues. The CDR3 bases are TGTGCCTGTGACACAGGCTGGGGGACCAGTTCCTGGGACACCCGACAGATGTTTTTC. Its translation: CACDTGWGTSSWDTRQMFF.

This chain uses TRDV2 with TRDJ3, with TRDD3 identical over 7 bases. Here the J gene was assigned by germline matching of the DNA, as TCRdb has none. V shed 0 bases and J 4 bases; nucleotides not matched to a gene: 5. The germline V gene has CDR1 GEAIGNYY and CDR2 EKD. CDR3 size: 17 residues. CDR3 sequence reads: CACDTVDTRWDTRQMFF. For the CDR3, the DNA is TGTGCCTGTGACACCGTGGATACGAGGTGGGACACCCGACAGATGTTTTTC.

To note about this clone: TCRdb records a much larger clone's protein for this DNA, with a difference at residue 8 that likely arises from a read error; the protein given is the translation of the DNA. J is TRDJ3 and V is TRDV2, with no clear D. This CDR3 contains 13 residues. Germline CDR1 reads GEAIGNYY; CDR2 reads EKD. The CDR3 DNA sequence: TGTGCCTGTGACACCTGGGACGCCCGACAGATGTTTTTC. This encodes CACDTWDARQMFF.

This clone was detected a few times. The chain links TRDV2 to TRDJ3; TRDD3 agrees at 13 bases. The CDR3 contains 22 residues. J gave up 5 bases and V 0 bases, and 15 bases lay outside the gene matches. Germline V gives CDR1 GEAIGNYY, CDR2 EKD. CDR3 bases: TGTGCCTGTGACACCGTTTTACTGGGGGATACGGGGGGATACCGGGACACCCGACAGATGTTTTTC. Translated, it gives CACDTVLLGDTGGYRDTRQMFF.

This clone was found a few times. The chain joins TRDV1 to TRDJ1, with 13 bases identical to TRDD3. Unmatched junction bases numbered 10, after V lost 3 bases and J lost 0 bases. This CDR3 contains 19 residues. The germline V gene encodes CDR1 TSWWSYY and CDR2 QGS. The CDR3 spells CALGDPDWGIRGHTDKLIF. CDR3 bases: TGTGCTCTTGGGGATCCTGACTGGGGGATACGCGGGCACACCGATAAACTCATCTTT.

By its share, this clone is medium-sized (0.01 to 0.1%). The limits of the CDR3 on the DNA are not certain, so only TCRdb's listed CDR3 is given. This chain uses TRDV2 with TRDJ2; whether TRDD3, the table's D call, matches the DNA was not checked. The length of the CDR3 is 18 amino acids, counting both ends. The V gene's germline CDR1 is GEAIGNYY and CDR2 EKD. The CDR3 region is CACDVLGDTSSLTAQLFF.

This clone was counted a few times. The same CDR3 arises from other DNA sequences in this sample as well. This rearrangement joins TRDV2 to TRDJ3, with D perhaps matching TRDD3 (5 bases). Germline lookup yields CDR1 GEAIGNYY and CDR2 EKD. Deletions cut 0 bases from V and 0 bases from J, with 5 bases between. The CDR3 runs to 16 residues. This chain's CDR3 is CACDTWGSWDTRQMFF. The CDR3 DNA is TGTGCCTGTGACACCTGGGGCTCCTGGGACACCCGACAGATGTTTTTC.